The 24 T cell receptor beta chains given below trace back to one sample, sequenced in a study of cytomegalovirus exposure and HLA in healthy donors. TCRdb's table, derived via immunoSEQ multiplex PCR, lists solely in-frame clones and lacks some. The sample has 250,000 to 350,000 clones; about nine tenths are singletons. Specimen: PBMCs. The receptors shown here come from a woman aged 18-30 years in good health and CMV-seronegative.

J is TRBJ1-1 and V is TRBV10-3; D not certain. Trimming cost V 5 bases and J 1 base, with 5 bases left between them. In germline, CDR1 is ENHRY, CDR2 SYGVKD. The CDR3 sequence is 12 residues long. The CDR3 loop is CAISRENTEAFF. DNA for the CDR3: TGTGCCATCAGTCGAGAGAACACTGAAGCTTTCTTT.

CDR3 sequence reads: CASSHIGVRDLGEQYF. The CDR3 bases are TGTGCCAGCAGCCATATCGGGGTGCGGGACCTGGGCGAGCAGTACTTC. V usage is TRBV27 and J usage is TRBJ2-7; perhaps TRBD2 as D (6 bases). Trimming removed 6 bases at V and 6 bases at J, with 24 bases between. The CDR3 covers 16 residues. From germline, CDR1 is MNHEY and CDR2 SMNVEV (reference sequence).

This clone is a singleton in its sample. This sequence joins TRBV6-6 and TRBJ2-1; tentatively, D is TRBD2 (5 bases). This CDR3 is 15 amino acids long. Germline V CDR1 and CDR2: MNHNY, SVGAGI (reference sequence). V was trimmed by 8 bases and J by 0 bases, leaving 14 bases between them. The CDR3 spells CASGRAGPSYNEQFF. In nucleotides, the CDR3 is TGTGCCAGCGGTCGGGCGGGCCCCTCCTACAATGAGCAGTTCTTC.

For the CDR3, the DNA is TGTGCCAGCAGCTCCACTCCGGGCGGGACCCTCTACAATGAGCAGTTCTTC. It yields the protein CASSSTPGGTLYNEQFF. The chain couples TRBV7-6 to TRBJ2-1; D is possibly TRBD2 (6 bases). V was cut by 4 bases and J by 3 bases, with 19 bases left in between. Per germline, CDR1 SGHVS and CDR2 FNYEAQ. This CDR3 region has 17 residues.

The chain combines TRBV6-1 with TRBJ2-1; perhaps TRBD1 as D (5 bases). With 4 bases removed from V and 4 bases from J, the gap between germline ends came to 8 bases. The germline gives CDR1 MNHNS, CDR2 SASEGT. The CDR3 totals 13 residues. The CDR3 here is CASSGSGYNEQFF. As DNA, the CDR3 is TGTGCCAGCAGTGGATCAGGGTACAATGAGCAGTTCTTC.

The chain joins TRBV5-1 to TRBJ1-4; the D is unclear. The CDR3 totals 15 residues. From germline, CDR1 is SGHRS and CDR2 YFSETQ. V gave up 3 bases and J gave up 3 bases, with 12 bases separating them. CDR3 protein: CASSSSGLPNEKLFF. CDR3 sequence (DNA): TGCGCCAGCAGCTCCTCCGGACTCCCTAATGAAAAACTGTTTTTT.

In this sample, this clone turned up once. CDR3 nucleotides: TGCGCCAGCAGCTCACAGGGGGCCGGGGAGACCCAGTACTTC. It translates to CASSSQGAGETQYF. The chain couples TRBV5-1 to TRBJ2-5; 9 bases map to TRBD1. Germline loops: CDR1 SGHRS, CDR2 YFSETQ. With 3 bases clipped from V and 5 bases from J, the junction kept 5 bases outside the gene matches. The CDR3 has 14 amino acids.

This clone was seen a single time. The rearrangement links TRBV28 to TRBJ1-1; D may be TRBD1 (6 bases). Per the germline V gene, CDR1 is MDHEN and CDR2 is SYDVKM. This CDR3 comprises 15 residues. The V end was cut by 6 bases, the J end by 4 bases, with 18 bases between. CDR3 sequence: CASRIPGQFSTEAFF. CDR3 coding DNA: TGTGCCAGCAGGATCCCCGGACAGTTTAGCACTGAAGCTTTCTTT.

Note on this clone: Mismatch with germline at one junction end may stem from a read error. The chain couples TRBV7-7 to TRBJ2-1; 9 nucleotides line up with TRBD1. This CDR3 region has 14 residues. CDR1 and CDR2 from the germline V gene are SSHAT and FNYEAQ (reference sequence). CDR3: CASSRDRVGDEQFF. DNA for the CDR3: TGTGCTAGCAGCAGGGACAGGGTCGGGGATGAGCAGTTCTTC.

The chain combines TRBV5-1 with TRBJ1-4; 7 bases map to TRBD1. CDR1 SGHRS and CDR2 YFSETQ come from the germline V gene. The J segment lost 3 bases and the V segment lost 0 bases, leaving 5 bases of the junction unmatched. The CDR3 is 16 amino acids. The CDR3 loop is CASSLAPQGANEKLFF. The DNA for the CDR3 is TGCGCCAGCAGCTTGGCACCTCAGGGGGCTAATGAAAAACTGTTTTTT.

The rearrangement joins TRBV5-4 to TRBJ2-1, with TRBD1 identical over 9 bases. The CDR3 runs to 14 residues. Germline CDR1 and CDR2: SGHNT and YYREEE (reference sequence). The V and J ends lost 0 bases and 5 bases, in that order; junction bases with no gene match: 0. CDR3 region: CASSLGDRDNEQFF. CDR3 bases: TGTGCCAGCAGCTTGGGGGACAGGGACAATGAGCAGTTCTTC.

This clone has more than one count but fewer than ten. This sequence joins TRBV6-1 and TRBJ1-2; D is ambiguous. CDR1 and CDR2 (germline): MNHNS, SASEGT. V lost 7 bases and J 2 bases, leaving 11 bases between the germline ends. The CDR3 spans 13 residues. The chain's CDR3 is CASKSVLNYGYTF. The CDR3 DNA is TGTGCCAGCAAATCAGTCCTCAACTATGGCTACACCTTC.

This chain uses TRBV4-3 with TRBJ1-1; no definite D call. Germline V gene data show CDR1 as LGHNA and CDR2 as YSLEER. Trimming stripped 0 bases from V and 6 bases from J, with 8 bases between. The CDR3 is made up of 13 amino acids. The CDR3 bases are TGCGCCAGCAGCCAAGACGAACGGGCTGAAGCTTTCTTT. Translation gives CASSQDERAEAFF.

The chain is built from TRBV20-1 and TRBJ1-5; D is ambiguous. Deletions cut 1 base from V and 10 bases from J, with 8 bases between. There are 11 residues in the CDR3. CDR1 and CDR2 (germline): DFQATT, SNEGSKA (reference sequence). CDR3 loop: CSARGEGPQHF. CDR3 DNA sequence: TGCAGTGCTAGAGGTGAGGGTCCCCAGCATTTT.

The chain links TRBV27 to TRBJ2-5; no definite D call. The CDR3 has 12 residues. Trimming took off 8 bases at V and 3 bases at J, with 10 bases between the two ends. The germline V gene has CDR1 MNHEY and CDR2 SMNVEV (reference sequence). As DNA, the CDR3 is TGTGCCAGCGCCAGAACCAAAGAGACCCAGTACTTC. It is translated as CASARTKETQYF.

The chain employs TRBV20-1 and TRBJ1-1; no clear D gene. V gave up 8 bases and J gave up 4 bases, with 5 bases separating them. The CDR3 has 9 amino acids. Germline V lookup: CDR1 DFQATT, CDR2 SNEGSKA (reference sequence). The CDR3 DNA follows: TGCAGTCCCCTCACTGAAGCTTTCTTT. It translates to CSPLTEAFF.

V and J are TRBV7-8 and TRBJ2-2; no firm D call. This CDR3 contains 10 residues. CDR1 is SGHVS and CDR2 is FQNEAQ in the germline V gene. With 8 bases removed from V and 7 bases from J, the gap between germline ends came to 5 bases. The DNA of the CDR3 is TGTGCCAGCGCGAGCGGGGAGCTGTTTTTT. This sequence encodes CASASGELFF.

This clone was observed a single time. V gene TRBV29-1 combines with J gene TRBJ2-1, with a possible D match to TRBD2 (7 bases). Trimming took off 5 bases at V and 0 bases at J, with 23 bases between the two ends. Germline V CDR1 and CDR2: SQVTM, ANQGSEA. CDR3 length: 18 amino acids. CDR3 in amino acids: CSVWSLGGGTSSYNEQFF. CDR3 in DNA: TGCAGCGTTTGGTCCCTCGGGGGAGGGACAAGCTCCTACAATGAGCAGTTCTTC.

The chain has TRBV13 and TRBJ1-1, with 11 bases lining up with TRBD1. Germline V gene lookup returns CDR1 PRHDT and CDR2 FYEKMQ (reference sequence). This CDR3 comprises 15 residues. Trimming removed 3 bases from V and 4 bases from J; junction bases left unmatched: 4. This CDR3 is CASSLGQGESTEAFF. The CDR3 region has the DNA TGTGCCAGCAGCTTGGGACAGGGGGAGAGCACTGAAGCTTTCTTT.

This clone has just a few counts. This chain connects TRBV19 to TRBJ2-7, with TRBD1 identical over 8 bases. Losses at the gene ends were 5 bases for V and 3 bases for J; bases not matched to a gene: 6. There are 14 residues in the CDR3. The V gene's germline CDR1 is LNHDA and CDR2 SQIVND (reference sequence). The CDR3 loop is CASSPAGGSYEQYF. The CDR3 DNA reads TGTGCCAGTAGTCCTGCAGGGGGCAGCTACGAGCAGTACTTC.

This clone has just a few counts. This rearrangement joins TRBV10-3 to TRBJ1-1; 10 nucleotides line up with TRBD1. Germline CDR1 ENHRY, CDR2 SYGVKD. The trim removed 4 bases at V and 5 bases at J, leaving 4 bases unmatched. The CDR3 is made up of 14 amino acids. This chain's CDR3 is CAISADRGRTEAFF. Written as DNA, the CDR3 is TGTGCCATCAGTGCGGACAGGGGGAGGACTGAAGCTTTCTTT.

The chain is built from TRBV18 and TRBJ2-1; the D gene is possibly TRBD2 (5 bases). This CDR3 comprises 13 residues. The V gene's germline CDR1 is KGHSH and CDR2 LQKENI. V lost 3 bases and J lost 8, with 11 bases in between. The CDR3 nucleotides read TGTGCCAGCTCACCCCTGGAGGATCATGAGCAGTTCTTC. It specifies CASSPLEDHEQFF.

The chain joins TRBV6-1 to TRBJ2-1; maybe TRBD2 (5 bases). This CDR3 comprises 15 residues. Germline V gene sequence: CDR1 MNHNS, CDR2 SASEGT. Trimming removed 4 bases at V and 0 bases at J, with 10 bases between. The CDR3 DNA is TGTGCCAGCAGTGTATCTAGCAGCTCCTACAATGAGCAGTTCTTC. Amino acid sequence: CASSVSSSSYNEQFF.

The V gene is TRBV4-1, the J gene TRBJ2-1, with 13 bases aligning to TRBD2. From germline, CDR1 is MGHRA and CDR2 YSYEKL. V was clipped by 5 bases and J by 9 bases; unmatched bases: 7. This CDR3 region has 15 residues. This CDR3 reads CASSTGLAGVGEQFF. The CDR3 DNA reads as TGCGCCAGCAGCACAGGACTAGCGGGAGTCGGTGAGCAGTTCTTC.